This T cell receptor beta chain was recorded in a study of CD8 T cells in Susac syndrome. Study observations and caveats: The relatively small number of individuals in the TCR sequencing and HLA analysis was acknowledged by the study.

As regards this clonotype: The antigen remains undetermined.

Trimming removed 6 bases at V and 7 bases at J, with 12 bases between. Germline CDR1 and CDR2: LGHNA and YNFKEQ. This CDR3 region has 12 residues. TCR beta from blood CD8+ and CD4+ T cells was sequenced. TEMRA cells were enriched by FACS, while CD8+ and CD4+ T cells were obtained through a negative isolation that was performed magnetically. An input of roughly 0.5 to 1 ug of RNA was subjected to reverse transcription using random hexamers. The method of amplification for TCR beta CDR3 was immunoSEQ multiplex PCR, covering 54 Vbeta and 13 Jbeta. TCRdb ran MiXCR on the immunoSEQ multiplex PCR reads and lists one entry per CDR3 protein. The sample holds fewer than 300,000 distinct CDR3 sequences, more than 75% seen once.

V usage is TRBV4-2 and J usage is TRBJ1-2; D unclear. The receptor was derived from a human donor with multiple sclerosis. Input material: CD8+ T cells from PBMCs. CDR3 nucleotides: TGTGCCAGCAGGGTGGGAGGCGGTGGCTACACCTTC. This sequence encodes CASRVGGGGYTF.